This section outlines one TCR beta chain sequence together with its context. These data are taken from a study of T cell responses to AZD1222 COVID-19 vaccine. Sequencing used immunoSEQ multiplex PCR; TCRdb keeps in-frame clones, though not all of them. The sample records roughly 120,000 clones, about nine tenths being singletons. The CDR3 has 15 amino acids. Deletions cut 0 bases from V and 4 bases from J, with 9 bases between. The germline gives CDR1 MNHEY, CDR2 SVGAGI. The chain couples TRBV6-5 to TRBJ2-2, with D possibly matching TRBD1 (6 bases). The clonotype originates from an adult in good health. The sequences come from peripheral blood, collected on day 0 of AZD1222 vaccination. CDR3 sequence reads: CASSYSGQGTGELFF. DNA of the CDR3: TGTGCCAGCAGTTACTCGGGACAAGGCACCGGGGAGCTGTTTTTT.